This T cell receptor (beta chain) was obtained from a study of identical twins. TCRdb re-analysed the 5' RACE reads in MiXCR, keeping a single row per CDR3 protein. This repertoire shows around 470,000 distinct CDR3 sequences, 12% to 15% found once; its top ten account for over 0.5%. CDR1 is ENHRY, CDR2 SYGVKD, per germline. V was shortened by 2 bases and J by 2 bases, with 15 bases between the two germline ends. This CDR3 contains 16 residues. This sample also appeared in a second study, on yellow fever vaccine responses in identical twins.

V and J are TRBV10-3 and TRBJ2-5; TRBD2 might be the D (6 bases). This TCR came from a woman aged 18-30 years in good health. Input material: CD4+ T cells sorted from blood. The CDR3 is CAISERMGAGQETQYF. The CDR3 bases are TGTGCCATCAGTGAGAGGATGGGTGCGGGGCAAGAGACCCAGTACTTC.